The rows below give T cell receptor beta chains drawn from one sample of a study of shared clonotypes between healthy human individuals. Sequencing was performed with immunoSEQ multiplex PCR; in TCRdb, only in-frame clones are kept and a portion is missing. The sample lists roughly 650,000 clones; roughly 97% were seen once. Input material: naive CD4+ T cells sorted from blood. These receptor sequences come from a woman aged 25 to 39 in good health. Both conserved end residues are trimmed from each CDR3.

J: TRBJ1-1; V: TRBV4-1; CDR3: ASSTHLDLTEAF
J: TRBJ1-1; V: TRBV6-5; CDR3: ASSYSQTDTEAF
J: TRBJ2-1; V: TRBV7-6; CDR3: ASSLVGSGDEQF
J: TRBJ2-2; V: TRBV19; CDR3: ASSTQQGVPGELF
J: TRBJ2-7; V: TRBV28; CDR3: ASINSGLGTGVVEQY
J: TRBJ1-1; V: TRBV11-2; CDR3: ASSLRDVTRAEAF
J: TRBJ1-5; V: TRBV28; CDR3: ASSYDDQPQH
J: TRBJ1-4; V: TRBV6-1; CDR3: ASSDYREANEKLF
J: TRBJ1-2; V: TRBV28; CDR3: ASRTRGGPSYGYT
J: TRBJ1-4; V: TRBV15; CDR3: ATSNLKGAGEKLF
J: TRBJ1-4; V: TRBV18; CDR3: ASSPGQPNEKLF
J: TRBJ2-3; V: TRBV25-1; CDR3: ASSYRDRGTDTQY
J: TRBJ2-1; V: TRBV6-1; CDR3: AITGTGGLGEQF
J: TRBJ2-6; V: TRBV5-1; CDR3: ASSLAVQSSGANVLT
J: TRBJ1-1; V: TRBV5-1; CDR3: ASSLVLPGPNTEAF
J: TRBJ1-5; V: TRBV10-1; CDR3: ASSGGQGSNQPQH
J: TRBJ2-5; V: TRBV27; CDR3: ASRRGAGGIQETQY
J: TRBJ1-3; V: TRBV28; CDR3: ASTLPGWGGKNSGNTIY